This T cell receptor beta chain is drawn from a study of T-cell reconstitution after alpha-beta-depleted transplantation in children. Points on this clonotype: The junction differs from germline at one of its ends, possibly a read error.

Preparation of the TCRbeta library was carried out with unique molecular identifiers. TCRdb reanalysed the PCR reads using MiXCR and keeps one entry per CDR3 protein. Among a few hundred thousand distinct CDR3 sequences listed, 9.7% were seen once. CDR3 length: 17 residues. Germline V gives CDR1 DFQATT, CDR2 SNEGSKA (reference sequence). The specimen comprised PBMCs from the stem cell graft donor, sampled from the stem cell graft. The receptor was isolated from a human donor who donated a stem cell graft to a child with SCID. J is TRBJ2-7 and V is TRBV20-1, with a possible D match to TRBD2 (6 bases). The CDR3 nucleotides are TGCTGTGCTAGAGATCCCGGGGCCAGGAAGCGGGTCTACGAGCAGTACTTC. Translating it yields CCARDPGARKRVYEQYF.